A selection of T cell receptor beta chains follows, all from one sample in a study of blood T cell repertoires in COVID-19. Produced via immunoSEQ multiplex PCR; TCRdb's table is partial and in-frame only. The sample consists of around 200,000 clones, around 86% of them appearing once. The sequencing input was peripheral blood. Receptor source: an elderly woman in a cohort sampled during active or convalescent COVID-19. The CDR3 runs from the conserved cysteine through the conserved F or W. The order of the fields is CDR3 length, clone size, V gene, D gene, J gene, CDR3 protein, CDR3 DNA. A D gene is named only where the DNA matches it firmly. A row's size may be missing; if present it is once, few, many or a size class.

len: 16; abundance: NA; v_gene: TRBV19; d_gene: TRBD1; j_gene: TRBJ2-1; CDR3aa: CASSPGWTGLYNEQFF; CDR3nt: TGTGCCAGTAGTCCGGGTTGGACAGGGCTCTACAATGAGCAGTTCTTC
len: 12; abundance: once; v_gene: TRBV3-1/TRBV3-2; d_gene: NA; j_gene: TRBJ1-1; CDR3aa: CASSLQSTEAFF; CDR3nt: TGTGCCAGCAGCCTACAGAGTACTGAAGCTTTCTTT
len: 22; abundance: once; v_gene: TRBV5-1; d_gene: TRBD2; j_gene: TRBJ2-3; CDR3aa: CASSLGSDRLAGSEASTDTQYF; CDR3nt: TGCGCCAGCAGCTTGGGGTCGGATAGACTAGCGGGATCGGAAGCTAGCACAGATACGCAGTATTTT
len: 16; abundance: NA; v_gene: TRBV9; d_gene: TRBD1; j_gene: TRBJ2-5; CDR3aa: CASSAQGQVRKETQYF; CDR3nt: TGTGCCAGCAGCGCCCAAGGACAGGTTCGAAAAGAGACCCAGTACTTC
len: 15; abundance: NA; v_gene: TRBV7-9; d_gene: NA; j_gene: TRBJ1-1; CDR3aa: CASSALDRPGTEAFF; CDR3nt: TGTGCCAGCAGCGCCCTCGACAGGCCGGGGACTGAAGCTTTCTTT
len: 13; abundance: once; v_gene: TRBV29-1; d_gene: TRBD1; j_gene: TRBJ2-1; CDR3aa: CSTLGQFYNEQFF; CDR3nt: TGCAGCACCCTGGGACAGTTCTACAATGAGCAGTTCTTC
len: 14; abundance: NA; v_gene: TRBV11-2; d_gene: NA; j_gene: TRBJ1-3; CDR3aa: CASSLEPAGDTIYF; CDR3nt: TGTGCCAGCAGCTTAGAACCCGCGGGGGACACCATATATTTT
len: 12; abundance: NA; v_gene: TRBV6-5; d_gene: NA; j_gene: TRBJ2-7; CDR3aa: CASTQGNYEQYF; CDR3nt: TGTGCCAGCACCCAGGGTAACTACGAGCAGTACTTC
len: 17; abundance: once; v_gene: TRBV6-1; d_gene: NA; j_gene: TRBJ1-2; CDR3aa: CASSVQPTGGAAYGYTF; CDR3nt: TGTGCCAGCAGTGTCCAGCCGACCGGCGGAGCAGCCTATGGCTACACCTTC
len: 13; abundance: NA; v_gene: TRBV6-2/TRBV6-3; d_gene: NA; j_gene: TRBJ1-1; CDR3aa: CASSYGGHTEAFF; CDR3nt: TGTGCCAGCAGTTACGGCGGGCATACTGAAGCTTTCTTT
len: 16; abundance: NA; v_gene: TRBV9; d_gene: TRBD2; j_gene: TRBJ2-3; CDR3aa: CASSVVLAGSGDTQYF; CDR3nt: TGTGCCAGCAGCGTAGTTCTAGCGGGATCAGGAGATACGCAGTATTTT
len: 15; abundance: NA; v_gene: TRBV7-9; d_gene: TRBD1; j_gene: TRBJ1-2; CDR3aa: CASSLGEAGGQGYTF; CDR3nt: TGTGCCAGCAGCTTAGGGGAAGCAGGGGGGCAAGGCTACACCTTC
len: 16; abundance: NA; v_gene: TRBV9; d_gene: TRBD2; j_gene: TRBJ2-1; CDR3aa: CASSVVGGGPYNEQFF; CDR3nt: TGTGCCAGCAGCGTAGTTGGCGGGGGGCCTTACAATGAGCAGTTCTTC
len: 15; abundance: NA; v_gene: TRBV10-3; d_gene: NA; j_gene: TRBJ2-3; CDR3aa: CAISDTESLTDTQYF; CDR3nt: TGTGCCATCAGTGATACTGAATCCCTCACAGATACGCAGTATTTT
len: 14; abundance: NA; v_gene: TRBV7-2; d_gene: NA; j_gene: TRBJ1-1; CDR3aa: CASSPQHLNTEAFF; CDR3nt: TGTGCCAGCAGCCCCCAACACCTGAACACTGAAGCTTTCTTT
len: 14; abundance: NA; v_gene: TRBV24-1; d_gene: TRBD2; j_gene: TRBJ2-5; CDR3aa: CATSDSRGGETQYF; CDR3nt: TGTGCCACCAGTGATTCGCGGGGAGGGGAGACCCAGTACTTC
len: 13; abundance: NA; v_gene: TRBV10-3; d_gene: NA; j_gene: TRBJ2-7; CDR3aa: CAISVLHGDEQYF; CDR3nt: TGTGCCATCAGTGTCCTCCACGGGGACGAGCAGTACTTC
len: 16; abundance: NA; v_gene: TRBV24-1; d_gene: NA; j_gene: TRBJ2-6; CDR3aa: CATSDPYRAGANVLTF; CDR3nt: TGTGCCACCAGTGACCCGTACAGGGCCGGGGCCAACGTCCTGACTTTC
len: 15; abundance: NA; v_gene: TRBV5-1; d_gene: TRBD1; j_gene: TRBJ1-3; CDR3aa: CASSIGQGSGNTIYF; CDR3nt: TGCGCCAGCAGCATTGGACAGGGCTCTGGAAACACCATATATTTT
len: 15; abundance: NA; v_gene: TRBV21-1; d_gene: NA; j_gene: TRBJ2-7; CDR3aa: CASSKEGMTAYEQYF; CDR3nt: TGTGCCAGCAGCAAAGAGGGGATGACCGCCTACGAGCAGTACTTC
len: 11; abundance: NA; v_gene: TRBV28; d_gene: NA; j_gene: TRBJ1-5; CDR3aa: CASSFEASQHF; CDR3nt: TGTGCCAGCAGTTTCGAGGCCTCCCAGCATTTT
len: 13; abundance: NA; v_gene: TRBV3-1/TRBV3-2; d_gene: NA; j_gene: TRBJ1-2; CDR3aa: CASSQSLDRGYTF; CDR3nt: TGTGCCAGCAGCCAATCCCTCGATCGGGGCTACACCTTC